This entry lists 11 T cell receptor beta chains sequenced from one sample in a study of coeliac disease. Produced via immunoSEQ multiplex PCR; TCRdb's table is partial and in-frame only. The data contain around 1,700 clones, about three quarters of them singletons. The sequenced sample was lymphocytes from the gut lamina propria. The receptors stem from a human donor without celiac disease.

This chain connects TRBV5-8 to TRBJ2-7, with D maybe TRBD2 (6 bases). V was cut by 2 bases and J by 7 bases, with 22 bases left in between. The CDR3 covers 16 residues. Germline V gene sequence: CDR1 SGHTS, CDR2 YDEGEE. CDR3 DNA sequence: TGTGCCAGCAGCTTAGGGCCGGGACTTCTTACGATAGAGCAGTACTTC. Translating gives CASSLGPGLLTIEQYF.

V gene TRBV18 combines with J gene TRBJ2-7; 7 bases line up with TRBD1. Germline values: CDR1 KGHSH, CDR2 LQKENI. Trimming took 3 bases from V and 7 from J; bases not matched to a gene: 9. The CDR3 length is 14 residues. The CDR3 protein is CASSPGTARQEQYF. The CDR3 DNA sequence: TGTGCCAGCTCACCCGGGACAGCAAGACAGGAGCAGTACTTC. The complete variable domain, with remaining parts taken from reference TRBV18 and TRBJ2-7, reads NAGVMQNPRHLVRRRGQEARLRCSPMKGHSHVYWYRQLPEEGLKFMVYLQKENIIDESGMPKERFSAEFPKEGPSILRIQQVVRGDSAAYFCASSPGTARQEQYFGPGTRLTVT.

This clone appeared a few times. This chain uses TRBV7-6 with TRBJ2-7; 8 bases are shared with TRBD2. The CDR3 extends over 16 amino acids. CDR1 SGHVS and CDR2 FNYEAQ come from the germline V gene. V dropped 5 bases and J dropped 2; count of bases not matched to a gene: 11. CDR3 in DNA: TGTGCCAGCAGCCGTACGTCGGGGGGGATGACCTACGAGCAGTACTTC. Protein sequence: CASSRTSGGMTYEQYF. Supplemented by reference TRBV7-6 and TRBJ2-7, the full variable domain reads GAGVSQSPRYKVTKRGQDVALRCDPISGHVSLYWYRQALGQGPEFLTYFNYEAQQDKSGLPNDRFSAERPEGSISTLTIQRTEQRDSAMYRCASSRTSGGMTYEQYFGPGTRLTVT.

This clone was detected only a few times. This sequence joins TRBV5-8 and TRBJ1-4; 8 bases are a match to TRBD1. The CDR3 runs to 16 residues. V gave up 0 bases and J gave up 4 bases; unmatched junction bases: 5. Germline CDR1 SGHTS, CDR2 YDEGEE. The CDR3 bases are TGTGCCAGCAGCTTGGATCGGGACAGGAGTAATGAAAAACTGTTTTTT. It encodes CASSLDRDRSNEKLFF.

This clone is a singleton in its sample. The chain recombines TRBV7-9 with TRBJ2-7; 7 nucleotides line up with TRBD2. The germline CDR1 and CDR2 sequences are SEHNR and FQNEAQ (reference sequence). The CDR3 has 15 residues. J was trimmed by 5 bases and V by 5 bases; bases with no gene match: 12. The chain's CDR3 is CASSPPGSGINEQYF. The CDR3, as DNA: TGTGCCAGCAGCCCCCCCGGGAGCGGGATCAACGAGCAGTACTTC.

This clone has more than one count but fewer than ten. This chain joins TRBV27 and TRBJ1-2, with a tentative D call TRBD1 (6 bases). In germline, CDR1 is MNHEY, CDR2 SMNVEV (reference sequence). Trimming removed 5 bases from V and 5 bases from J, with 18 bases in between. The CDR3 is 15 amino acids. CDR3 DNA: TGTGCCAGCAGTCAAGGGGGGGGGAGTTATTATGGCTACACCTTC. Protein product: CASSQGGGSYYGYTF.

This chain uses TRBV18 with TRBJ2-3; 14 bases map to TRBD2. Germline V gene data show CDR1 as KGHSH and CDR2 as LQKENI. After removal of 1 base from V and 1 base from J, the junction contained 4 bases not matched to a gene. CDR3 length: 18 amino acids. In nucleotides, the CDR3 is TGTGCCAGCTCACCACGACTAGCGGGAGGGCTGCGCACAGATACGCAGTATTTT. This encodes CASSPRLAGGLRTDTQYF.

The DNA for the CDR3 is TGTGCCATCAGTGAGTCTTCCCGTTACTCCTACGAGCAGTACTTC. Amino acid sequence: CAISESSRYSYEQYF. The chain joins TRBV10-3 to TRBJ2-7, with D unclear. V was clipped by 0 bases and J by 0 bases, with 9 bases between them. The CDR3 runs 15 residues. From germline, CDR1 is ENHRY and CDR2 SYGVKD.

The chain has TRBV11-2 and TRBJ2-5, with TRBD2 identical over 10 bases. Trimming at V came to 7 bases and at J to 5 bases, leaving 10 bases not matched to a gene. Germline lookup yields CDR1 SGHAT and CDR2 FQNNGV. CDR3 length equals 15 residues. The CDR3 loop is CASTTSSGSTETQYF. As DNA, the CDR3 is TGTGCCAGCACTACTTCTAGCGGGAGTACGGAGACCCAGTACTTC.

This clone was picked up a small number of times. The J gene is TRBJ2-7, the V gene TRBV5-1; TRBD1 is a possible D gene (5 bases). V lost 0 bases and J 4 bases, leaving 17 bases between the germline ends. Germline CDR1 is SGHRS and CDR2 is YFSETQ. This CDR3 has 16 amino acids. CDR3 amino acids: CASSLVRTAGLYEQYF. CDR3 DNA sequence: TGCGCCAGCAGCTTGGTTCGAACAGCAGGGTTATACGAGCAGTACTTC.

The CDR3 spells CAWAWKMDRGYEQYF. The CDR3 coding sequence is TGTGCCTGGGCTTGGAAGATGGACAGGGGTTACGAGCAGTACTTC. This sequence joins TRBV30 and TRBJ2-7; 9 bases are a match to TRBD1. V was pared by 5 bases and J by 4 bases, with 12 bases of the junction left unmatched. Per germline, CDR1 GTSNPN and CDR2 SVGIG (reference sequence). The CDR3 totals 15 residues.